This TCR beta chain was recovered during a study of T cells in Graves' hyperthyroidism and ophthalmopathy (dated by TCRdb to between 2018 and 2021). General notes on the study: Peripheral blood samples were taken at initial diagnosis, before any treatment was given. To identify TCR V-J signatures that set the groups apart, the researchers used a discovery cohort of 100 patients, made up of 40 to 45 with Graves' ophthalmopathy and some 58 with stable Graves' hyperthyroidism. Prospective prediction of ophthalmopathy was tested in an independent validation cohort consisting of fewer than 20 hyperthyroidism patients and 15 to 17 patients who later progressed to ophthalmopathy. The roughly 100 discovery patients were randomly split 7:3 into training and test sets. Thyroid tissue and blood T-cell repertoires from six Graves' hyperthyroidism patients were also compared in the study. After sampling, hyperthyroidism patients received methimazole starting at 30 mg daily, and ophthalmopathy patients received high-dose intravenous methylprednisolone. The paper describes TCR Vbeta CDR3 sequencing of some 130 peripheral blood samples, made up of 43 ophthalmopathy patients, roughly 72 hyperthyroidism patients and approximately 17 progressor patients.

Stable Graves' hyperthyroidism was defined as no progression to ophthalmopathy during 18 months of follow-up. Hyperthyroidism patients were newly diagnosed, had a disease duration of under 2 months, and were aged 18 to 65 years. Exclusion was applied to patients with uncontrolled infections, other autoimmune diseases, pregnancy or lactation. Diagnoses were established on the basis of clinical symptoms, serum thyroxine and TRAb, thyroid ultrasound, and orbital computed tomography. Ficoll-Paque density gradient centrifugation was used to isolate PBMCs from 9.5 to 10 ml of fresh peripheral blood. Total RNA was extracted with Trizol reagent, and quality was checked on an Agilent 2100 Bioanalyzer. V sheds 6 bases and J sheds 10 bases, leaving 19 bases between their ends. Including the terminal cysteine and phenylalanine, the CDR3 comprises 14 residues. The entry retains the CDR3 DNA only, 42 bases that are in frame from base 1.

This clonotype was observed many times. The antigen this receptor binds is unknown. Nothing much larger sits one base from this clone, and base qualities are not available. The TCR beta CDR3 regions were amplified from the RNA transcripts. The TCR CDR3 was subjected to a first round of RT-PCR using the HTBI primer set and the Qiagen OneStep RT-PCR kit. The libraries were constructed in a second round of multiplex PCR and then size-selected and purified. Libraries were sequenced paired-end with 100 bp reads on an Illumina HiSeq2000. In the original analysis: Raw data were processed with SOAPnuke, discarding reads with adapters, uncalled bases, mean Phred below 15, or no exact constant-primer or identifier match. High-quality paired reads were merged using COPE v1.2.5, and each unique nucleotide sequence was defined as a clonotype. MiTCR v1.1 was used to align clonotypes to the IMGT TRBV, TRBD and TRBJ reference segments. The analysis included only V-J combinations with a frequency above 0.0001, which together covered around 99% of the repertoires. The TCS score was defined as F50 (clonal expansion) divided by E x V (chaos), with BLOSUM62-based TCRdist calculated between CDR3 peptides within each V-J. Welch's t-statistics and random forest reduced approximately 520 V-J features to some 14, which were used in a naive Bayes classifier (R e1071). Through fastp at Q25 and MiXCR, TCRdb rebuilt clones from the public reads, retaining in-frame beta chains. One record per CDR3 amino acid sequence lists the most common genes and DNA. The V and J calls and clone size come from TCRdb's table, not from the authors' own analysis. For this sample there are about 480,000 distinct CDR3 sequences; about an eighth appear just once. In total, the top ten clones hold 15% to 20% of the sample.

Overall study outcomes, separate from this receptor: In cross-validation, a model built on a 13 V-J signature told ophthalmopathy apart from stable hyperthyroidism with 85% to 90% sensitivity and roughly 81% specificity, and in testing the same model reached 80%/75%. During validation, the model predicted progression to ophthalmopathy a median of around six months ahead of onset, with around 71% sensitivity and around 72% specificity. Sample size was not statistically predetermined, and investigators were not blinded to group allocation. Most expanded thyroid clonotypes (frequency above 0.001) were also detected in blood, suggesting blood repertoires may reflect thyroid immune responses.

The receptor was derived from a woman between 18 and 30 years old with Graves' hyperthyroidism. The chain is made from TRBV12-3 or TRBV12-4 and TRBJ1-5; the D gene cannot be resolved reliably. Sequencing was carried out using blood. The DNA is as follows: TGTGCCAGCAGCATGGGCAGATCTCAATCCCCCCAGCATTTT. Translated, this gives CASSMGRSQSPQHF.